Below, 8 T cell receptor beta chains from the same sample are listed, as sequenced in a study of T cell repertoires in cytomegalovirus infection. Each CDR3 protein is one row after TCRdb ran MiXCR on the reads. The table shows about 460,000 distinct CDR3 sequences, with around 11% occurring only once. The sequenced material came from PBMCs. All receptors derive from a human donor in good health (CMV status not recorded). Some clones in this sample may be carry-over from other donors' samples.

The chain has TRBV20-1 and TRBJ2-1, with TRBD2 matching 7 bases. The J segment lost 5 bases and the V segment lost 0 bases, leaving 7 bases of the junction unmatched. Germline lookup yields CDR1 DFQATT and CDR2 SNEGSKA (reference sequence). This CDR3 has 15 residues. The DNA for the CDR3 is TGCAGTGCTAGAGATGCGGGAGTATTCGACAATGAGCAGTTCTTC. Encoded protein: CSARDAGVFDNEQFF.

The chain carries TRBV6-1 and TRBJ1-5, with unresolved D. Germline V gene data show CDR1 as MNHNS and CDR2 as SASEGT. Deletions cut 10 bases from V and 0 bases from J, with 13 bases between. CDR3 size: 14 residues. The CDR3 DNA is TGTGCCACCTTCCCAGGTCATAGCAATCAGCCCCAGCATTTT. Translation gives CATFPGHSNQPQHF.

This chain joins TRBV12-3 or TRBV12-4 and TRBJ2-2; D not resolved. Trimming left V 3 bases short and J 0 bases short, with 11 bases between. CDR3 size: 16 residues. CDR3 coding DNA: TGTGCCAGCAGTTTCGTCCCGGGTCCGAACACCGGGGAGCTGTTTTTT. Translation gives CASSFVPGPNTGELFF.

The chain uses TRBV20-1 and TRBJ2-3, with 12 positions matching TRBD2. Unmatched junction bases numbered 0, after V lost 4 bases and J lost 1 base. The CDR3 loop spans 14 amino acids. In germline, CDR1 is DFQATT, CDR2 SNEGSKA (reference sequence). The DNA of the CDR3 is TGCAGTGCTACTAGCGGGGGGGGCACAGATACGCAGTATTTT. Protein product: CSATSGGGTDTQYF.

In this sample, this clonotype turned up many times. The rearrangement links TRBV7-9 to TRBJ2-4; no clear D gene. Germline loops: CDR1 SEHNR, CDR2 FQNEAQ (reference sequence). This CDR3 contains 15 residues. The V end lost 4 bases, the J end lost 10 bases, and 20 bases lay between the germline ends. CDR3 in amino acids: CASSSRGIQNRIQYF. DNA of the CDR3: TGTGCCAGCAGCTCAAGAGGTATCCAGAATAGGATTCAGTACTTC.

The chain employs TRBV4-3 and TRBJ1-5; D is ambiguous. Trimming cost V 0 bases and J 7 bases, with 13 bases left between them. CDR3 size: 15 residues. CDR1 LGHNA and CDR2 YSLEER come from the germline V gene. The CDR3, as DNA: TGCGCCAGCAGCCAAGAGGGGTATTTGGGGCAGCCCCAGCATTTT. It specifies CASSQEGYLGQPQHF.

The chain carries TRBV9 and TRBJ2-1; 8 nucleotides agree with TRBD2. The CDR3 runs 16 residues. From germline, CDR1 is SGDLS and CDR2 YYNGEE. The V and J ends lost 0 bases and 6 bases, in that order; junction bases with no gene match: 8. The CDR3 sequence: CASSVGTSLTSNEQFF. CDR3 DNA sequence: TGTGCCAGCAGCGTAGGGACTAGCTTAACCAGCAATGAGCAGTTCTTC.

There are a few counts of this clonotype. The gene calls are TRBV7-9 and TRBJ1-1; TRBD1 might be the D (5 bases). V lost 5 bases and J 2 bases, leaving 18 bases between the germline ends. This CDR3 comprises 16 residues. Germline V gene sequence: CDR1 SEHNR, CDR2 FQNEAQ (reference sequence). The CDR3 DNA follows: TGTGCCAGCAGCCCCGAGGGTGACAGTAGAAACACTGAAGCTTTCTTT. It encodes CASSPEGDSRNTEAFF. The full variable domain, its missing parts supplied by reference TRBV7-9 and TRBJ1-1, is DTGVSQNPRHKITKRGQNVTFRCDPISEHNRLYWYRQTLGQGPEFLTYFQNEAQLEKSRLLSDRFSAERPKGSFSTLEIQRTEQGDSAMYLCASSPEGDSRNTEAFFGQGTRLTVV.